The 18 T cell receptor beta chains below all came from one sample that was sequenced in a study of response to subunit inactivated influenza vaccine (dated by TCRdb to the late 2010s). Libraries were prepared through RT-PCR. The instrument given in TCRdb is Illumina HiSeq 2500. TCRdb handled the public reads itself, with Q25 trimming in fastp and clone calling in MiXCR, and kept productive beta chains. CDR3 protein duplicates are merged, each entry listing the most common genes and DNA. The sample yields roughly 650,000 distinct CDR3 sequences; about 15% were counted once. In total, the top ten clones hold 7.5% to 9% of the sample. The material sequenced was PBMCs from blood, taken about 14 days before vaccination. The receptors derive from a man aged 50 to 59 who received an inactivated influenza vaccine. Donor details come from another sample of the same person, matched by shared clones.

Only a few counts were recorded for this clonotype. This sequence joins TRBV6-5 and TRBJ1-6, with D possibly TRBD1 on 5 matching bases. Per germline, CDR1 MNHEY and CDR2 SVGAGI. V was cut by 4 bases and J by 11 bases, with 12 bases left in between. This CDR3 comprises 13 residues. CDR3 coding DNA: TGTGCCAGCAGTTCCAGGGAAAGGGCACCCCTCCACTTT. Protein sequence: CASSSRERAPLHF.

This clonotype appeared a few times. The chain recombines TRBV5-1 with TRBJ2-1, with TRBD1 matching over 9 bases. V lost 2 bases, J lost 7 bases, and 4 bases stayed unmatched. Germline lookup yields CDR1 SGHRS and CDR2 YFSETQ. The CDR3 loop spans 14 amino acids. CDR3 sequence: CASSFGTGTNEQFF. CDR3 sequence (DNA): TGCGCCAGCAGCTTCGGGACAGGGACTAATGAGCAGTTCTTC.

Many counts were recorded for this clonotype. The rearrangement links TRBV3-1 to TRBJ1-1, with D unresolved. The CDR3 has 11 residues. Germline CDR1 and CDR2: LGHDT and YNNKEL (reference sequence). V dropped 1 base and J dropped 4 bases, with 1 base sitting between them. In nucleotides, the CDR3 is TGTGCCAGCAGCCAAGGCACTGAAGCTTTCTTT. Amino acid sequence: CASSQGTEAFF.

The V call is TRBV11-3, the J call TRBJ1-1; tentative D call: TRBD1 (5 bases). Trimming took off 5 bases at V and 4 bases at J, with 14 bases between the two ends. The CDR3 loop spans 14 amino acids. CDR1 and CDR2 from the germline V gene are SGHNT and YENEEA. The CDR3: CASSPGNLVTEAFF. CDR3 bases: TGTGCCAGCAGCCCAGGGAATTTGGTCACTGAAGCTTTCTTT. The entire variable domain, with the rest obtained from reference TRBV11-3 and TRBJ1-1, is as follows: EAGVVQSPRYKIIEKKQPVAFWCNPISGHNTLYWYLQNLGQGPELLIRYENEEAVDDSQLPKDRFSAERLKGVDSTLKIQPAELGDSAVYLCASSPGNLVTEAFFGQGTRLTVV.

This clonotype was counted only a few times. This chain connects TRBV20-1 to TRBJ2-3, with D maybe TRBD2 (5 bases). V was clipped by 0 bases and J by 7 bases, with 14 bases between them. Per the germline V gene, CDR1 is DFQATT and CDR2 is SNEGSKA (reference sequence). This CDR3 region has 14 residues. CDR3 residues: CSARDYGGPNTQYF. Written as DNA, the CDR3 is TGCAGTGCTAGAGATTACGGCGGGCCCAATACGCAGTATTTT.

This chain links TRBV7-2 with TRBJ1-2; D perhaps matches TRBD1 (5 bases). CDR1 and CDR2 (germline): SGHTA, FQGNSA. This CDR3 has 15 amino acids. The ends were cut back, 2 bases at V and 4 bases at J, with 14 bases in the middle. CDR3 sequence reads: CASSLLVIRGYGYTF. The CDR3 nucleotides read TGTGCCAGCAGCTTATTAGTAATAAGGGGCTATGGCTACACCTTC.

The rearrangement links TRBV4-3 to TRBJ2-1; possible D gene TRBD1, 6 bases. The CDR3 sequence is 14 residues long. V lost 4 bases and J 4 bases, leaving 11 bases between the germline ends. Germline V gene data show CDR1 as LGHNA and CDR2 as YSLEER. The CDR3 coding sequence is TGCGCCAGCAGCCTACTGACAGGTTACAATGAGCAGTTCTTC. Residues: CASSLLTGYNEQFF.

This clonotype was counted only a few times. The chain couples TRBV7-2 to TRBJ2-3; D remains unclear. Trimming removed 2 bases at V and 0 bases at J, with 9 bases between. Germline CDR1 SGHTA, CDR2 FQGNSA. This CDR3 comprises 15 residues. CDR3 DNA sequence: TGTGCCAGCAGCTTAACGTACGGGAGCACAGATACGCAGTATTTT. It codes for CASSLTYGSTDTQYF. The whole variable domain, remainder taken from reference TRBV7-2 and TRBJ2-3, is GAGVSQSPSNKVTEKGKDVELRCDPISGHTALYWYRQSLGQGLEFLIYFQGNSAPDKSGLPSDRFSAERTGGSVSTLTIQRTQQEDSAVYLCASSLTYGSTDTQYFGPGTRLTVL.

The J gene is TRBJ2-1, the V gene TRBV6-1; 8 bases line up with TRBD1. CDR3 length: 14 residues. The V gene's germline CDR1 is MNHNS and CDR2 SASEGT. After removal of 5 bases from V and 7 bases from J, the junction contained 7 bases not matched to a gene. CDR3 sequence: CASSTGGFMNEQFF. CDR3 sequence (DNA): TGTGCCAGCAGTACAGGGGGATTTATGAATGAGCAGTTCTTC.

The chain recombines TRBV5-1 with TRBJ2-3; no definite D call. This CDR3 is built from 13 residues. Germline-derived CDR1 and CDR2 are SGHRS and YFSETQ. Trimming removed 6 bases at V and 3 bases at J, with 11 bases between. CDR3 in DNA: TGCGCCAGCACCCTGGCTCCGACAGATACGCAGTATTTT. Protein product: CASTLAPTDTQYF.

The chain carries TRBV12-3 or TRBV12-4 and TRBJ1-5; D is possibly TRBD1 (5 bases). V lost 9 bases to trimming and J lost 3 bases, with 12 bases between them. This CDR3 has 13 residues. CDR3 DNA sequence: TGTGCCAGTACCGGGGCCCTCAATCAGCCCCAGCATTTT. Amino acids: CASTGALNQPQHF.

In this sample, this clonotype turned up a few times. The rearrangement links TRBV11-2 to TRBJ2-7, with D possibly being TRBD2 (5 bases). CDR3 length: 13 amino acids. Trimming removed 5 bases at V and 4 bases at J, with 12 bases between. Germline CDR1 and CDR2: SGHAT and FQNNGV. CDR3 nucleotide sequence: TGTGCCAGCAGCGAGGACTTGGGATACGAGCAGTACTTC. Translation gives CASSEDLGYEQYF.

The chain is built from TRBV20-1 and TRBJ1-6; D is perhaps TRBD1 (6 bases). The CDR3 is 13 amino acids. V lost 6 bases, J lost 9 bases, and 15 bases lay in between. CDR1 is DFQATT and CDR2 is SNEGSKA in the germline V gene (reference sequence). The CDR3 DNA reads as TGCAGTGCCAGACAGGAGCGGGTTTCACCCCTCCACTTT. Translated: CSARQERVSPLHF.

Only a few counts were recorded for this clonotype. The rearrangement uses TRBV5-1 and TRBJ2-2; perhaps TRBD1 as D (6 bases). V was clipped by 5 bases and J by 2 bases, with 10 bases between them. The germline V gene has CDR1 SGHRS and CDR2 YFSETQ. The CDR3 has 14 residues. As DNA, the CDR3 is TGCGCCAGCAGAACCGGGACAAACACCGGGGAGCTGTTTTTT. It yields the protein CASRTGTNTGELFF.

The chain combines TRBV11-2 with TRBJ2-1; 7 bases fit TRBD2. Losses at the gene ends were 1 base for V and 2 bases for J; bases not matched to a gene: 11. The CDR3 consists of 18 residues. Germline V gene sequence: CDR1 SGHAT, CDR2 FQNNGV. DNA for the CDR3: TGTGCCAGCAGCTTAGGGTTTGGGGGGGAGCACGCCTACAATGAGCAGTTCTTC. This translates into CASSLGFGGEHAYNEQFF.

V is TRBV5-1 and J is TRBJ2-3; 9 bases match TRBD1. J lost 4 bases, V lost 0 bases, and 3 bases had no gene match. The CDR3 has 15 amino acids. CDR1 is SGHRS and CDR2 is YFSETQ in the germline V gene. Here the CDR3 reads CASSLGGTGSDTQYF. CDR3 DNA: TGCGCCAGCAGCTTGGGAGGGACAGGGTCAGATACGCAGTATTTT.

V is TRBV12-3 or TRBV12-4 and J is TRBJ1-3; 7 bases map to TRBD1. Losses at the gene ends were 6 bases for V and 3 bases for J; bases not matched to a gene: 11. This CDR3 comprises 16 residues. The chain's CDR3 is CASSRIDRAFGNTIYF. The CDR3 nucleotides are TGTGCCAGCAGCCGCATAGACAGGGCGTTTGGAAACACCATATATTTT.

The rearrangement joins TRBV7-9 to TRBJ2-5, with D perhaps TRBD2 (5 bases). The length of the CDR3 is 12 residues. Germline CDR1 reads SEHNR; CDR2 reads FQNEAQ (reference sequence). V lost 11 bases, J lost 0 bases, and 10 bases lay in between. This CDR3 is CAGAGDQETQYF. The CDR3 coding sequence is TGTGCCGGCGCCGGGGACCAAGAGACCCAGTACTTC.